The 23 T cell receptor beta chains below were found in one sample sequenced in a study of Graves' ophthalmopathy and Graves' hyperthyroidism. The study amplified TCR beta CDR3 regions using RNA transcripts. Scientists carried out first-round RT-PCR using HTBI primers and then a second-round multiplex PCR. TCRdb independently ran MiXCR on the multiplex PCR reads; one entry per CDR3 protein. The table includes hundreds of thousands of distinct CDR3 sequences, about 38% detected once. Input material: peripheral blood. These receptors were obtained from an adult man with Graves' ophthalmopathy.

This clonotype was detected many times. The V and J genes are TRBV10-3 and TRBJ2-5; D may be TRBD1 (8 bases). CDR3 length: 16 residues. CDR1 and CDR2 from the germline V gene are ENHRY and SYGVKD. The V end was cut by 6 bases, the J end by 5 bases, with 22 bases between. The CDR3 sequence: CAIRNPGQAGDETQYF. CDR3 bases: TGTGCCATCAGGAATCCGGGACAGGCGGGAGACGAGACCCAGTACTTC.

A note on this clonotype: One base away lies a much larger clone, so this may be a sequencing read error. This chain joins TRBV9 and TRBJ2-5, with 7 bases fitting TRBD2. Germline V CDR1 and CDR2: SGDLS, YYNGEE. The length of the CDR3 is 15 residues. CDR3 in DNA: TGTGCCAGCAGCGTCCGGGGAGGGACTGAAGAGATCCAGTACTTC. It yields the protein CASSVRGGTEEIQYF.

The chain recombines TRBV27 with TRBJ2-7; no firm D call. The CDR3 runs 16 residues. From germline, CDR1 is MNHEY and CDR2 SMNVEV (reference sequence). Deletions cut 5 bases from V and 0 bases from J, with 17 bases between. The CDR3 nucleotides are TGTGCCAGCAGTCCCCTGATGCCCCTGAGCTCCTACGAGCAGTACTTC. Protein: CASSPLMPLSSYEQYF.

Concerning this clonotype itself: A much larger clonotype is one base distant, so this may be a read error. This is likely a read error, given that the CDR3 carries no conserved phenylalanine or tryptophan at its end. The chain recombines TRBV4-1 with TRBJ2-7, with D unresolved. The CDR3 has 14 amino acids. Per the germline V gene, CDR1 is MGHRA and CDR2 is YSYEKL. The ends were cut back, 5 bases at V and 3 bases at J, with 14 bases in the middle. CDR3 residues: CASSSPGRRYEQYC. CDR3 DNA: TGCGCCAGCAGCAGCCCTGGACGGCGCTACGAGCAGTACTGC.

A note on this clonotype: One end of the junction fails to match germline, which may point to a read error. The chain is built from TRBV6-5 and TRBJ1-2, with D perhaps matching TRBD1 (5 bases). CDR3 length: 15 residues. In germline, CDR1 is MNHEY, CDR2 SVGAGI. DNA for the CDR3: TGTGCCGGCAGTTACTCGGGACGGCTGACTCATGGCTACACCTTC. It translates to CAGSYSGRLTHGYTF.

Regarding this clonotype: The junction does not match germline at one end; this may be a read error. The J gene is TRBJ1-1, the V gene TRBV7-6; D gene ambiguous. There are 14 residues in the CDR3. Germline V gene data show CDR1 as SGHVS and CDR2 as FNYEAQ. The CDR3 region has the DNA TGTGCCAGCAGCCCTGGCGGTGAGGGCACTGAAGCCTTCTTT. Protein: CASSPGGEGTEAFF. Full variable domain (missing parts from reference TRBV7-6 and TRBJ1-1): GAGVSQSPRYKVTKRGQDVALRCDPISGHVSLYWYRQALGQGPEFLTYFNYEAQQDKSGLPNDRFSAERPEGSISTLTIQRTEQRDSAMYRCASSPGGEGTEAFFGQGTRLTVV.

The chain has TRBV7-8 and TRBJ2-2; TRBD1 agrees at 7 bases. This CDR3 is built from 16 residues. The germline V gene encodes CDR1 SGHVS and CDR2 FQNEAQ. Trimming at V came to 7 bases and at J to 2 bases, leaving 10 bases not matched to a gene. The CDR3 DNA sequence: TGTGCCAGCACCCAGATAGGGACAGCAAACACCGGGGAGCTGTTTTTT. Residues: CASTQIGTANTGELFF.

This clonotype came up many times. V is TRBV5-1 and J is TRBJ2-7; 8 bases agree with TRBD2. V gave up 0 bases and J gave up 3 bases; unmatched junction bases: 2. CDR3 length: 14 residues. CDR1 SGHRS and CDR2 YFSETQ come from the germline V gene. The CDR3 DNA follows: TGCGCCAGCAGCTTGGTGGGGACTAGCTACGAGCAGTACTTC. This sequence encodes CASSLVGTSYEQYF.

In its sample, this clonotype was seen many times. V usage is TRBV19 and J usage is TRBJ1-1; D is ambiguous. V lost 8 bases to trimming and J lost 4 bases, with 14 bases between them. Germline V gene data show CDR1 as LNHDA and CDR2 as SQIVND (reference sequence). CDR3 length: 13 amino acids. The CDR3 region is CASLPRSSTEAFF. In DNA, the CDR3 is TGTGCCAGTCTGCCCCGCAGCAGCACTGAAGCTTTCTTT.

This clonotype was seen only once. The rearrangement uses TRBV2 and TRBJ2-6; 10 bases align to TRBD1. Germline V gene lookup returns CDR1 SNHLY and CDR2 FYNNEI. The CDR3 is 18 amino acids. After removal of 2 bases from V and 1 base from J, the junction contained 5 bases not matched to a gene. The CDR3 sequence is CASSELGQGWSGANVLTF. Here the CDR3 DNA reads TGTGCCAGCAGTGAACTGGGACAGGGGTGGTCTGGGGCCAACGTCCTGACTTTC.

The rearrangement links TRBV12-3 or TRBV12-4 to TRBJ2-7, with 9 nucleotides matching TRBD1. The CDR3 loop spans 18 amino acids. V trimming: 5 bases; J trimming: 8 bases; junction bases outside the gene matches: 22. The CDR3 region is CASSPLLFSGQGNDKQYF. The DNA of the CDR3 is TGTGCCAGCAGTCCCCTCCTCTTCTCGGGACAGGGAAATGACAAGCAGTACTTC.

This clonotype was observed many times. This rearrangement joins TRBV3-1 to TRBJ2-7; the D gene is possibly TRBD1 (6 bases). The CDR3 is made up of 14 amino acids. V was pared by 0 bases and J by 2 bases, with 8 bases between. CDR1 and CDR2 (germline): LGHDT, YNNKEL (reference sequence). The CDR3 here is CASSQEGTTYEQYF. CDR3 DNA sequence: TGTGCCAGCAGCCAAGAGGGGACAACCTACGAGCAGTACTTC.

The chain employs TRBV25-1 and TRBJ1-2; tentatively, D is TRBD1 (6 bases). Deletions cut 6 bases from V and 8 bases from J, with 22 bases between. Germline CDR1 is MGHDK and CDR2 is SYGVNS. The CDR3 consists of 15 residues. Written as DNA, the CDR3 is TGTGCCAGCAGCGTCTCGGGACACCGGGCTGGAGGCTACACCTTC. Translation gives CASSVSGHRAGGYTF.

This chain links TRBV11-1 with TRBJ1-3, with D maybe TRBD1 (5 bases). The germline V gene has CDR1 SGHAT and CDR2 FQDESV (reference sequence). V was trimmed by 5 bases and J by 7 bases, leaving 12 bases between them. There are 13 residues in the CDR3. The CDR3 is CASSDGTGNTIYF. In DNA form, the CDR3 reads TGTGCCAGCAGCGACGGGACCGGGAACACCATATATTTT.

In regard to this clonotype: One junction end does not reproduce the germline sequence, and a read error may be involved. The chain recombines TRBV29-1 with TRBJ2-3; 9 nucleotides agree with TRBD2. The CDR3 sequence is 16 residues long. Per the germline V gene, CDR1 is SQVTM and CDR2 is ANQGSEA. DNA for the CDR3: TGCAGCCAAACACCCATAGCGGGGGCCCCGGGAGATACGGAGTATTTT. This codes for CSQTPIAGAPGDTEYF.

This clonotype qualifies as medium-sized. The CDR3 nucleotides read TGCAGCGTTCGGCAGGGAACGGGTACTGAAGCTTTCTTT. This gives the protein CSVRQGTGTEAFF. The chain couples TRBV29-1 to TRBJ1-1; D perhaps matches TRBD1 (5 bases). Germline V gene data show CDR1 as SQVTM and CDR2 as ANQGSEA. With 5 bases removed from V and 5 bases from J, the gap between germline ends came to 15 bases. The CDR3 totals 13 residues. Using reference TRBV29-1 and TRBJ1-1 for the parts outside the CDR3, the full variable domain is SAVISQKPSRDICQRGTSLTIQCQVDSQVTMMFWYRQQPGQSLTLIATANQGSEATYESGFVIDKFPISRPNLTFSTLTVSNMSPEDSSIYLCSVRQGTGTEAFFGQGTRLTVV.

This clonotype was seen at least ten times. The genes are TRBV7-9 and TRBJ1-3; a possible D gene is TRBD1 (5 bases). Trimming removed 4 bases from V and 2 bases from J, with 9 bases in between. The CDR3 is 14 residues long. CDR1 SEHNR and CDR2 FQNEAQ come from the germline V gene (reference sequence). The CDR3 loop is CASSSGRAGNTIYF. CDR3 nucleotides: TGTGCCAGCAGCTCGGGACGCGCTGGAAACACCATATATTTT.

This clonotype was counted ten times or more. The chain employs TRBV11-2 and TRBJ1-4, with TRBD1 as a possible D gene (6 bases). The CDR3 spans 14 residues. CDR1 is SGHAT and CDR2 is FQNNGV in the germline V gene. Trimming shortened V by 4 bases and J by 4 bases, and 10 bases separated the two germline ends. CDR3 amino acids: CASSSQGSNEKLFF. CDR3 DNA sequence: TGTGCCAGCAGCTCACAGGGTAGTAATGAAAAACTGTTTTTT.

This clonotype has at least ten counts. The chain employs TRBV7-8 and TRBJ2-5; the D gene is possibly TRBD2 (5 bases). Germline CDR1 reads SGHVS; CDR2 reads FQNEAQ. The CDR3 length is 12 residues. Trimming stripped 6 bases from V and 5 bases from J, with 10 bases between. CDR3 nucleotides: TGTGCCAGCAGTTCCACTAGGGAGACCCAGTACTTC. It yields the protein CASSSTRETQYF.

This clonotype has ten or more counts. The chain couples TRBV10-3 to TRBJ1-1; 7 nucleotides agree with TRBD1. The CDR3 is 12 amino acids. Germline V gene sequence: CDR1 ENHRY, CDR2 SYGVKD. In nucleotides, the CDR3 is TGTGTCGTGACAGGGACGGGCACTGAAGCTTTCTTT. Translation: CVVTGTGTEAFF.

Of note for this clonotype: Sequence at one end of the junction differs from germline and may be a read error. CDR3 coding DNA: TGCGCCAGCAGCTTTGACAGGGACACTGAAGCTTTC. This gives the protein CASSFDRDTEAF. This chain connects TRBV5-1 to TRBJ2-6; 7 bases match TRBD1. This CDR3 has 12 amino acids. Germline CDR1 SGHRS, CDR2 YFSETQ.

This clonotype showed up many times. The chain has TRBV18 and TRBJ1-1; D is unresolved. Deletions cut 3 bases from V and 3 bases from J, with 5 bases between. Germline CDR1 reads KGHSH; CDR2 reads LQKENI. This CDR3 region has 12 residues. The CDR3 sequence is CASSPFDTEAFF. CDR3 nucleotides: TGTGCCAGCTCACCGTTTGACACTGAAGCTTTCTTT.

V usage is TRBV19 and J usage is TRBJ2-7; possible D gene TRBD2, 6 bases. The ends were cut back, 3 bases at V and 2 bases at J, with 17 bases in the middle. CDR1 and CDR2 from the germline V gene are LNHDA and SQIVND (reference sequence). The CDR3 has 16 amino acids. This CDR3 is CASSMGVREVAYEQYF. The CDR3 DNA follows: TGTGCCAGTAGTATGGGGGTGAGGGAGGTGGCCTACGAGCAGTACTTC.